Below, one T cell receptor (beta chain) is given with its context. Antigen specificity is unknown. This sample was taken from a study of Ad26.COV2.S vaccination and SARS-CoV-2 variants. Whole-study context: Intramuscularly, Ad26.COV2.S was given either once or twice, 56 days apart. Study-level points and caveats: Participants given vaccine showed non-spike TCR breadth similar to that of placebo recipients. Analyses of TCR breadth and depth may have underestimated total T cell responses.

Regarding treatment: 15 to 20 received Ad26.COV2.S at low or high dose, single or two shots; about 5 received placebo; per-sample allocation not given. Samples came from day 63 after the first vaccine or placebo injection. An adult donor aged 18-55 years was enrolled in Boston. Sequencing used immunoSEQ multiplex PCR; TCRdb keeps in-frame clones, though not all of them. This table has roughly 500,000 clones, 70% to 90% appearing once. The CDR3 length is 14 residues. The germline CDR1 and CDR2 sequences are SGHRS and YFSETQ. Trimming took 5 bases from V and 4 from J, leaving 12 bases between them. The chain combines TRBV5-1 with TRBJ2-2; TRBD2 is a possible D gene (5 bases). Sequencing used peripheral blood, obtained in a trial of Ad26.COV2.S vaccine versus placebo. The sequence came from a person aged 18-65 years who received the Ad26.COV2.S COVID-19 vaccine or a placebo. CDR3 loop: CASRGSLGTGELFF. DNA for the CDR3: TGCGCCAGCAGGGGGAGCTTGGGCACCGGGGAGCTGTTTTTT.